A selection of T cell receptor beta chains follows, all from one sample in a study of blood T cell repertoires in COVID-19. This table comes from immunoSEQ multiplex PCR, and its TCRdb copy is limited to in-frame clones, with some not included. The table records about 240,000 clones, roughly 90% of them present only once. The sample comprised peripheral blood. These receptors were obtained from a man aged 60 to 75 who had recovered from COVID-19. Both conserved end residues are part of each CDR3. Clone sizes are given selectively: once, few, many, or a class where the clone is expanded.

CDR3aa | v_gene | abundance | len | j_gene
CASGLPPGGYTF | TRBV12-5 | . | 12 | TRBJ1-2
CASSYRRDNEAFF | TRBV6-5 | . | 13 | TRBJ1-1
CASSFILADEKLFF | TRBV7-9 | . | 14 | TRBJ1-4
CSVAQGGGIQYF | TRBV29-1 | . | 12 | TRBJ2-4
CASSVGFRGRETQYF | TRBV9 | . | 15 | TRBJ2-5
CAWSGLAGYNEQFF | TRBV30 | . | 14 | TRBJ2-1
CASTQGGGTYEQYF | TRBV5-1 | few | 14 | TRBJ2-7
CASSWTGWSTGELFF | TRBV5-5 | . | 15 | TRBJ2-2
CASSQIVGGPSDTQYF | TRBV14 | . | 16 | TRBJ2-3
CSVEDRGSPGANVLTF | TRBV29-1 | . | 16 | TRBJ2-6
CASSLHGETQYF | TRBV28 | once | 12 | TRBJ2-5
CATSGGGADTGELFF | TRBV24-1 | . | 15 | TRBJ2-2
CASSQGAYEQYF | TRBV3-1/TRBV3-2 | once | 12 | TRBJ2-7
CASRSPTPGQGLGYTF | TRBV28 | . | 16 | TRBJ1-2
CASRGALGYGYTF | TRBV6-5 | once | 13 | TRBJ1-2
CASSRNEQFF | TRBV12-3/TRBV12-4 | . | 10 | TRBJ2-1
CAISRTGRTYEQYF | TRBV10-3 | . | 14 | TRBJ2-7
CASSKEGKNPQHF | TRBV19 | once | 13 | TRBJ1-5
CAISDPGLPGNIQYF | TRBV10-3 | . | 15 | TRBJ2-4
CASSPFGGDNEQFF | TRBV18 | once | 14 | TRBJ2-1
CASSQGRVSSYNSPLHF | TRBV3-1/TRBV3-2 | . | 17 | TRBJ1-6
CASSLGRGSTNEKLFF | TRBV4-2 | . | 16 | TRBJ1-4
CASSLEVRSALHF | TRBV7-6 | . | 13 | TRBJ1-6
CASSLGQSTGELFF | TRBV5-1 | . | 14 | TRBJ2-2
CASSLGLNQPQHF | TRBV7-8 | . | 13 | TRBJ1-5